The TCR beta chain under discussion was sequenced for a study of blood T cell repertoires in COVID-19. Study at large: Material from acute and convalescent COVID-19 was sourced from the United States, Italy and Spain. In each case, the material was cDNA or gDNA derived from T cells, B-cell-depleted T cells, or PBMCs.

The data were produced by immunoSEQ multiplex PCR, yet TCRdb's version contains in-frame clones alone and is incomplete. The sample has over 350,000 clones; approximately 93% are singletons. The participants were between roughly 18 and 89 years old and came from 24 US areas. Participant-reported clinical history was the basis for cohort assignment. Trimming cost V 2 bases and J 8 bases; bases outside gene matches: 3. This CDR3 has 13 amino acids. Germline assignment: CDR1 SEHNR and CDR2 FQNEAQ (reference sequence). The specimen sequenced was PBMCs or T cells enriched from blood (not recorded which). This TCR was sampled from a woman aged 40 to 50 who had been exposed to COVID-19. The J gene is TRBJ1-2, the V gene TRBV7-9, with 9 bases identical to TRBD1. The CDR3 DNA follows: TGTGCCAGCAGCTTACGGACAGGGGAAGGCTACACCTTC. Its protein product is CASSLRTGEGYTF.